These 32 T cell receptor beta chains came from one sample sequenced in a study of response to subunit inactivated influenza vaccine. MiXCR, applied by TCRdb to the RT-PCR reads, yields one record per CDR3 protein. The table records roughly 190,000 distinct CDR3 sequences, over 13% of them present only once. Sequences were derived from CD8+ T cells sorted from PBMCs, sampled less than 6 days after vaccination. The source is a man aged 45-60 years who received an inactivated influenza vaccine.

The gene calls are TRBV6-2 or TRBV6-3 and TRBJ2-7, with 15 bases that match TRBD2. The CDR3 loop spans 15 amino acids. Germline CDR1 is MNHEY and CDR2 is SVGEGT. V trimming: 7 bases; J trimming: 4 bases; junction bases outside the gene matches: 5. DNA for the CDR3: TGTGCCAGCACCCTGGGACTAGCGGGAGGATACGAGCAGTACTTC. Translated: CASTLGLAGGYEQYF.

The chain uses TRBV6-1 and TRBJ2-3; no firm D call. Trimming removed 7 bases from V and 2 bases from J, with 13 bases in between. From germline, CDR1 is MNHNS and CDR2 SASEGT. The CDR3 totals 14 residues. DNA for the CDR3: TGTGCCAGCACCACGACCCGGGCCACAGATACGCAGTATTTT. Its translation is CASTTTRATDTQYF.

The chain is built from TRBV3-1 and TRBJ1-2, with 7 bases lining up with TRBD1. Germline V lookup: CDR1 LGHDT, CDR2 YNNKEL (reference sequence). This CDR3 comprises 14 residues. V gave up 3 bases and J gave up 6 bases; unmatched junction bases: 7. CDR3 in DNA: TGTGCCAGCAGCCAGGGTACAGGGGTGGATGGCTACACCTTC. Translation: CASSQGTGVDGYTF.

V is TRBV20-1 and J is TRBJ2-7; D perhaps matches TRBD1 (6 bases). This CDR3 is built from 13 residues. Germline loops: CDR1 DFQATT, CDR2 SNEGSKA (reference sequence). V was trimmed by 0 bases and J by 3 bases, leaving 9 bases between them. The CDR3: CSARDRTDYEQYF. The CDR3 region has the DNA TGCAGTGCTAGAGATAGGACAGACTACGAGCAGTACTTC.

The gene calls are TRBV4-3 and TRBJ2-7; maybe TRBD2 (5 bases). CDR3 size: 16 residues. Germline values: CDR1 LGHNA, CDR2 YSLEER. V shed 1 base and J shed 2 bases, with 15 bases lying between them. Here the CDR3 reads CASSQGYLAFPYEQYF. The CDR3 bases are TGCGCCAGCAGCCAAGGGTACCTAGCCTTTCCCTACGAGCAGTACTTC.

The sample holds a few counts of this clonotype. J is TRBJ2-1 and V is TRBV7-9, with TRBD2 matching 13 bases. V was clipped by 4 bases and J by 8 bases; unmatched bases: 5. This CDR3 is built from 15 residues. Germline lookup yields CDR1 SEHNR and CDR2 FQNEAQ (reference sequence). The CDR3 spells CASSYRTSGSDEQFF. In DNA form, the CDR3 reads TGTGCCAGCAGCTACAGGACTAGCGGGAGTGATGAGCAGTTCTTC.

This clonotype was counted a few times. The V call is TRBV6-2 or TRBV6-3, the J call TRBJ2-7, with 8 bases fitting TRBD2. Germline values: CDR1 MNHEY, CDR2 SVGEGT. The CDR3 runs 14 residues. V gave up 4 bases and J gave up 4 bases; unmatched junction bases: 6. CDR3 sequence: CASSLAGSVYEQYF. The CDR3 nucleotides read TGTGCCAGCAGTTTAGCGGGAAGTGTTTACGAGCAGTACTTC.

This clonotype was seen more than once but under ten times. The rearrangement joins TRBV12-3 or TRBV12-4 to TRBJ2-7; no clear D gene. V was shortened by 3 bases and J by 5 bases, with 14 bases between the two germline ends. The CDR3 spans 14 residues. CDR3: CASSFINLSDEQYF. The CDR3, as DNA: TGTGCCAGCAGTTTTATCAATTTGAGCGACGAGCAGTACTTC.

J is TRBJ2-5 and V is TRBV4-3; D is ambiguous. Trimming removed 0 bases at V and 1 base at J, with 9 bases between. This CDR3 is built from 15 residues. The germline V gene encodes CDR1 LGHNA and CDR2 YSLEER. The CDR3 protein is CASSQDYRAQETQYF. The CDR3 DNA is TGCGCCAGCAGCCAAGATTACCGGGCCCAAGAGACCCAGTACTTC.

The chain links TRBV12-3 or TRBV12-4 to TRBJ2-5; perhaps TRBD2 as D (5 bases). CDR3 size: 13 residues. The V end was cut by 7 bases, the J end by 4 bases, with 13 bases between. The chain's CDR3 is CASNPGYGETQYF. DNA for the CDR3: TGTGCCAGCAACCCGGGGTACGGAGAGACCCAGTACTTC.

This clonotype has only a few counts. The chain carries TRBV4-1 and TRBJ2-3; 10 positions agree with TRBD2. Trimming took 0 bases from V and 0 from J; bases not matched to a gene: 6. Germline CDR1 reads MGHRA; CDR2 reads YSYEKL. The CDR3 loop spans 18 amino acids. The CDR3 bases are TGCGCCAGCAGCCAAGAGGCTAGCGGGGGACCTAGCACAGATACGCAGTATTTT. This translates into CASSQEASGGPSTDTQYF.

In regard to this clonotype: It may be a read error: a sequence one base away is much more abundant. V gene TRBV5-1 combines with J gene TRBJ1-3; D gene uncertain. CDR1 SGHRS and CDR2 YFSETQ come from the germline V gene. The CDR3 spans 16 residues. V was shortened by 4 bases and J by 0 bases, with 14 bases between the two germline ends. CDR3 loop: CASSVKVLSSGNTIYF. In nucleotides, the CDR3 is TGCGCCAGCAGCGTCAAGGTCTTAAGCTCTGGAAACACCATATATTTT.

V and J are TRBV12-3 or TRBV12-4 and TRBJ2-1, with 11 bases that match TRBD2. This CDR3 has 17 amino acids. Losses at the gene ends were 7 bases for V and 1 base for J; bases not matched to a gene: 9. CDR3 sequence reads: CASTIAGGFRSYNEQFF. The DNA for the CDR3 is TGTGCCAGCACCATAGCGGGGGGGTTTAGATCCTACAATGAGCAGTTCTTC.

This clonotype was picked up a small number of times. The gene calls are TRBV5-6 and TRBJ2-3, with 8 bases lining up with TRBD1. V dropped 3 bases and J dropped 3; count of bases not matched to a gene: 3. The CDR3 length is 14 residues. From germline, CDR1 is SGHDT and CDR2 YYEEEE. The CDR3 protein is CASSSGGRTDTQYF. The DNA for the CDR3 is TGTGCCAGCAGCTCAGGGGGCAGGACAGATACGCAGTATTTT.

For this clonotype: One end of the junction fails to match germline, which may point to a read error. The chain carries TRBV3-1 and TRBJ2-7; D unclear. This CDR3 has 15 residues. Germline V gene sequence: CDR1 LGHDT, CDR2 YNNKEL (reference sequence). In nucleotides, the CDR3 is TGTGCCACCAGCCAAGAGGCCCCTTTTACCTACGAGCAGTACTTC. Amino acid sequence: CATSQEAPFTYEQYF.

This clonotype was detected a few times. CDR3 residues: CASSLTGQGNQPQHF. The CDR3 DNA is TGTGCCAGCAGTTTAACGGGACAGGGGAACCAGCCCCAGCATTTT. V gene TRBV27 combines with J gene TRBJ1-5; 10 nucleotides agree with TRBD1. CDR1 and CDR2 from the germline V gene are MNHEY and SMNVEV (reference sequence). V shed 2 bases and J 7 bases; nucleotides not matched to a gene: 5. The CDR3 has 15 residues.

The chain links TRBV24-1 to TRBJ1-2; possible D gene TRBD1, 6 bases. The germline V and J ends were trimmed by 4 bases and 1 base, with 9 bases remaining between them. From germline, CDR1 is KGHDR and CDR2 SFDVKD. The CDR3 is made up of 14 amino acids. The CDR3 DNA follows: TGTGCCACCAGTGACAGGGGACATAACTATGGCTACACCTTC. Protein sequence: CATSDRGHNYGYTF.

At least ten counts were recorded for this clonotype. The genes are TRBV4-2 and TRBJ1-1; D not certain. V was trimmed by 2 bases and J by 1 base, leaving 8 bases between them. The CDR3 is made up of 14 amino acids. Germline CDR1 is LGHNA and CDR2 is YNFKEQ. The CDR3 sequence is CASSQSTANTEAFF. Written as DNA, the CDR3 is TGTGCCAGCAGCCAATCAACTGCGAACACTGAAGCTTTCTTT.

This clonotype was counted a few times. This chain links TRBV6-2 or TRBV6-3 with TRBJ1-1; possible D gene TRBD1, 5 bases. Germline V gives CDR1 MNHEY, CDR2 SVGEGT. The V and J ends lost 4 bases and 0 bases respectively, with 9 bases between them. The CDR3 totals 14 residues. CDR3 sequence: CASSFGHLNTEAFF. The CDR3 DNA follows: TGTGCCAGCAGTTTTGGACACCTGAACACTGAAGCTTTCTTT.

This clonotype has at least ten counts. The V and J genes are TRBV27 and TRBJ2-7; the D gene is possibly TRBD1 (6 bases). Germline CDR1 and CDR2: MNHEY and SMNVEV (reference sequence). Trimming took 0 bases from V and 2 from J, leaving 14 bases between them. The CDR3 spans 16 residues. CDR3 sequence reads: CASSLSETGVPYEQYF. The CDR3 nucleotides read TGTGCCAGCAGTTTATCAGAGACAGGAGTACCCTACGAGCAGTACTTC.

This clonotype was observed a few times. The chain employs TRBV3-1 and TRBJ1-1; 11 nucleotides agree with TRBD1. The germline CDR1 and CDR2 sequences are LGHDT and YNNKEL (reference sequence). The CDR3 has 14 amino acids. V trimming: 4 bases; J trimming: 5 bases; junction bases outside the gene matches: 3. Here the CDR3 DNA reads TGTGCCAGCAGCCGTTGGGACAGGGGGACTGAAGCTTTCTTT. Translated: CASSRWDRGTEAFF.

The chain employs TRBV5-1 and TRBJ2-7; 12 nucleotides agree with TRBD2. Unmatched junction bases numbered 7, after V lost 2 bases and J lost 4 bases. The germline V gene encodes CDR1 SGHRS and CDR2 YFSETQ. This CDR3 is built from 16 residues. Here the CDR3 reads CASSLPSGGAAYEQYF. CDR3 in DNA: TGCGCCAGCAGCTTACCTAGCGGGGGGGCCGCTTACGAGCAGTACTTC. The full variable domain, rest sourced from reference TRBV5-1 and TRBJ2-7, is KAGVTQTPRYLIKTRGQQVTLSCSPISGHRSVSWYQQTPGQGLQFLFEYFSETQRNKGNFPGRFSGRQFSNSRSEMNVSTLELGDSALYLCASSLPSGGAAYEQYFGPGTRLTVT.

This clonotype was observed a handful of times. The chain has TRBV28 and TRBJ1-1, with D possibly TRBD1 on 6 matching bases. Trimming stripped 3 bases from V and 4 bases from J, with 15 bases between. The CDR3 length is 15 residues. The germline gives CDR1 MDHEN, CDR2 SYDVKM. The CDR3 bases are TGTGCCAGCAGTTTGGAATGGGGGCTTGGCACTGAAGCTTTCTTT. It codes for CASSLEWGLGTEAFF.

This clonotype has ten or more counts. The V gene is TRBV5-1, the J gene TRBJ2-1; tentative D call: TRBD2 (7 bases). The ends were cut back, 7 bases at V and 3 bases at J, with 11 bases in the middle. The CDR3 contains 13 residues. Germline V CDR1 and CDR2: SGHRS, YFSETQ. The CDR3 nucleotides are TGCGCCAGCGGGGGGGACAACTACAATGAGCAGTTCTTC. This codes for CASGGDNYNEQFF.

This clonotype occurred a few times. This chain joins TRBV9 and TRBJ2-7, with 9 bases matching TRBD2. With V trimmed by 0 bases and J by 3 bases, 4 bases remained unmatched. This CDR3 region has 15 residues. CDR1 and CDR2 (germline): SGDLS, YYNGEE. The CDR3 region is CASSVASGANYEQYF. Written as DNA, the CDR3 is TGTGCCAGCAGCGTAGCTAGCGGGGCCAACTACGAGCAGTACTTC.

CDR3 protein: CASSLGLSPYEQYF. CDR3 DNA: TGTGCCAGCAGCTTAGGGCTCAGTCCCTACGAGCAGTACTTC. The chain couples TRBV11-2 to TRBJ2-7; D is unresolved. The CDR3 is made up of 14 amino acids. V was shortened by 1 base and J by 2 bases, with 9 bases between the two germline ends. Germline values: CDR1 SGHAT, CDR2 FQNNGV.

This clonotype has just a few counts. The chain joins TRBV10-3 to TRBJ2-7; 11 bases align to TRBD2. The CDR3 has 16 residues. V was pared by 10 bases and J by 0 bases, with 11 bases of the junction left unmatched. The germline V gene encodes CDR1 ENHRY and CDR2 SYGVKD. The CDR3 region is CASLGTSGPSSYEQYF. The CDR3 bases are TGTGCCAGCTTAGGGACTAGCGGCCCGAGCTCCTACGAGCAGTACTTC.

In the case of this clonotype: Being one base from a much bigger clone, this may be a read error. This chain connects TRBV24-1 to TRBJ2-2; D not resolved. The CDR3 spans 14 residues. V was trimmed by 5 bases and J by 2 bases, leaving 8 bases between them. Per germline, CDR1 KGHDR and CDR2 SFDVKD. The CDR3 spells CATSGRINTGELFF. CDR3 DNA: TGTGCCACCAGTGGACGGATAAACACCGGGGAGCTGTTTTTT.

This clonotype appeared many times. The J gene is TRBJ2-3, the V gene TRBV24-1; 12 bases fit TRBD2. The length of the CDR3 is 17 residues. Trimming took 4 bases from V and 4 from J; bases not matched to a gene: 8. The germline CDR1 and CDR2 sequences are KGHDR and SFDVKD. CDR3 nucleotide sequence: TGTGCCACCAGTGAACTGACTAGCGGGAGAGAGGCAGATACGCAGTATTTT. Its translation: CATSELTSGREADTQYF.

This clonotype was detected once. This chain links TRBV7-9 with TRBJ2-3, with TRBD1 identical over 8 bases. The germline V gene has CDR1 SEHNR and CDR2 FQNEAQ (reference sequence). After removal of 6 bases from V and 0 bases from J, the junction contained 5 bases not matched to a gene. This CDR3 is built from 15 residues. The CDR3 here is CASRFRQGSTDTQYF. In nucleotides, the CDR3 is TGTGCCAGCAGATTTAGACAGGGGAGCACAGATACGCAGTATTTT.

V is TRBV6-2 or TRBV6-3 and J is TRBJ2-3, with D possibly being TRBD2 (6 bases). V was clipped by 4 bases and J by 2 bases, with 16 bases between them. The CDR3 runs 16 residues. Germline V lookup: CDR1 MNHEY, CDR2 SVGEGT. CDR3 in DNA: TGTGCCAGCAGTTTCCACCGGGAGATCGACACAGATACGCAGTATTTT. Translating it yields CASSFHREIDTDTQYF.

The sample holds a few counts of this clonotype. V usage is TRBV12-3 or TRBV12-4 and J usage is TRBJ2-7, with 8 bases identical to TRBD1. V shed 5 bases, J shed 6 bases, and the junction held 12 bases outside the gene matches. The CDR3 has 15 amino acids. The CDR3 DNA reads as TGTGCCAGCAGTACTGACTGGGGACAGGTGGCCGAGCAGTACTTC. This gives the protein CASSTDWGQVAEQYF.